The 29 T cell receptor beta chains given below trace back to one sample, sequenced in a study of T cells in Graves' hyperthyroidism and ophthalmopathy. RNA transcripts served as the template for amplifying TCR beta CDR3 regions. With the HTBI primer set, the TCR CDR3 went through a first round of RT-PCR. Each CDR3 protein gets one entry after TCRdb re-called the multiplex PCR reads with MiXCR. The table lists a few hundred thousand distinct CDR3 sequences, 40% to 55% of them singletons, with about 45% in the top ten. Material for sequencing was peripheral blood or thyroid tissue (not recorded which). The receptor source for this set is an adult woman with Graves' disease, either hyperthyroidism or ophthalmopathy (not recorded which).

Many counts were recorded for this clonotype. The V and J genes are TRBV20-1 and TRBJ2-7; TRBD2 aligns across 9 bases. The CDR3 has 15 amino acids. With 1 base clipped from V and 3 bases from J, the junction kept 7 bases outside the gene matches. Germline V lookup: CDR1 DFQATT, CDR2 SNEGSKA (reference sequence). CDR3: CSARVPLAGSYEQYF. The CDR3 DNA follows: TGCAGTGCTAGAGTACCCCTAGCGGGAAGCTACGAGCAGTACTTC.

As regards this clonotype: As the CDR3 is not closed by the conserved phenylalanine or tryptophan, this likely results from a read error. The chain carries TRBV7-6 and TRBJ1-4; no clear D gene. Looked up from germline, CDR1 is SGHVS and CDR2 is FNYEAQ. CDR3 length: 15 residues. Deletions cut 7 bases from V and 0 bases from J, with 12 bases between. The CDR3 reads CASTLSPATNEKLFL. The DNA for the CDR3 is TGTGCCAGCACCCTGTCCCCAGCAACTAATGAAAAACTGTTTCTT.

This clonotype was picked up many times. The CDR3 protein is CSARDGATAGELFF. The CDR3 DNA follows: TGCAGTGCTAGAGATGGGGCCACGGCCGGGGAGCTGTTTTTT. The rearrangement uses TRBV20-1 and TRBJ2-2, with a weak D call TRBD1 (5 bases). Germline CDR1 is DFQATT and CDR2 is SNEGSKA (reference sequence). Trimming cost V 0 bases and J 6 bases, with 11 bases left between them. CDR3 length equals 14 residues.

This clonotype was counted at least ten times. CDR3 sequence: CASSTRRDGGTEAFF. CDR3 coding DNA: TGTGCCAGCAGCACCCGCCGAGACGGGGGCACTGAAGCTTTCTTT. The chain employs TRBV9 and TRBJ1-1; D is possibly TRBD1 (5 bases). Germline V lookup: CDR1 SGDLS, CDR2 YYNGEE. V was shortened by 4 bases and J by 4 bases, with 17 bases between the two germline ends. There are 15 residues in the CDR3.

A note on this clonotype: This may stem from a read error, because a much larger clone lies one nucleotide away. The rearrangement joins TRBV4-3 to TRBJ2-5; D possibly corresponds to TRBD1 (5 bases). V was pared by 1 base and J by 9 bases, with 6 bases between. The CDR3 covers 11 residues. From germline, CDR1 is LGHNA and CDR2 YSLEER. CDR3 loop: CASSQGRAQYF. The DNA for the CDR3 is TGCGCCAGCAGCCAAGGCAGGGCCCAGTACTTC.

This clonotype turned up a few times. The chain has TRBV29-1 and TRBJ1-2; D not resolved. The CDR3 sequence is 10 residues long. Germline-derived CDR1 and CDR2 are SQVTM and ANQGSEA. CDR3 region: CSIKSYGYTF. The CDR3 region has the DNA TGCAGTATTAAGTCCTATGGCTACACCTTC. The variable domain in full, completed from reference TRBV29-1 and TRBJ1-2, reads SAVISQKPSRDICQRGTSLTIQCQVDSQVTMMFWYRQQPGQSLTLIATANQGSEATYESGFVIDKFPISRPNLTFSTLTVSNMSPEDSSIYLCSIKSYGYTFGSGTRLTVV.

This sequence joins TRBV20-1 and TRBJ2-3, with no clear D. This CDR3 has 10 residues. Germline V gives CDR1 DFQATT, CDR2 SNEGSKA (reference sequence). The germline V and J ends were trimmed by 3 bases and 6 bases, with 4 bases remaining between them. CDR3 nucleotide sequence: TGCAGTGCTAGTGTTGATACGCAGTATTTT. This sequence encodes CSASVDTQYF.

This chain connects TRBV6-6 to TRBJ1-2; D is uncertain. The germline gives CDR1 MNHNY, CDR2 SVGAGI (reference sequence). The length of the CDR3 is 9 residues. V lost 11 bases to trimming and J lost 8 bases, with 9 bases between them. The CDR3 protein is CALGPGYTF. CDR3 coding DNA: TGTGCCCTGGGTCCGGGCTACACCTTC.

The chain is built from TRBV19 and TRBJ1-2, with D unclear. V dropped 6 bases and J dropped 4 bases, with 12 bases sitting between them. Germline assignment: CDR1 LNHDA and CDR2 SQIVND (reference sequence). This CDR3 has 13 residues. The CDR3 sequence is CASRTIGSYGYTF. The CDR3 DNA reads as TGTGCCAGTAGAACTATAGGGAGCTATGGCTACACCTTC.

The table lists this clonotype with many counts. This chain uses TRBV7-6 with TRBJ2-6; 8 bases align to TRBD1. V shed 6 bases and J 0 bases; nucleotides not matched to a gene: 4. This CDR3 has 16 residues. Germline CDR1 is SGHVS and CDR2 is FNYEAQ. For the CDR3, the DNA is TGTGCCAGCAGTTCGGACAGGGACTCTGGGGCCAACGTCCTGACTTTC. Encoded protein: CASSSDRDSGANVLTF.

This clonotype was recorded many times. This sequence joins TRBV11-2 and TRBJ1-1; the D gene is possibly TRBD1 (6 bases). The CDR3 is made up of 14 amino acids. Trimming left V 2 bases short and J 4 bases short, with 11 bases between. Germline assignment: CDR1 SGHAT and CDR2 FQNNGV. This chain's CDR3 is CASSLRTESTEAFF. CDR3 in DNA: TGTGCCAGCAGCTTAAGGACAGAGAGCACTGAAGCTTTCTTT.

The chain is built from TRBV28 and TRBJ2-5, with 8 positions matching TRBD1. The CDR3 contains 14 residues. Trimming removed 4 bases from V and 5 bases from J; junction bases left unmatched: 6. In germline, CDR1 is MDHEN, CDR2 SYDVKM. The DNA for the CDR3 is TGTGCCAGCAGTTCGGGACAGGTGGGGGAGACCCAGTACTTC. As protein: CASSSGQVGETQYF.

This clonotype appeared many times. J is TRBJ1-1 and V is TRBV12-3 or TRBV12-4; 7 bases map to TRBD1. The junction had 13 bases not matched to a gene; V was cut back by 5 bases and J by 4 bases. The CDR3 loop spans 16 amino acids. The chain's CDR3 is CASSRYGTDPPTEAFF. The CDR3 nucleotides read TGTGCCAGCAGTAGATACGGGACAGATCCCCCCACTGAAGCTTTCTTT.

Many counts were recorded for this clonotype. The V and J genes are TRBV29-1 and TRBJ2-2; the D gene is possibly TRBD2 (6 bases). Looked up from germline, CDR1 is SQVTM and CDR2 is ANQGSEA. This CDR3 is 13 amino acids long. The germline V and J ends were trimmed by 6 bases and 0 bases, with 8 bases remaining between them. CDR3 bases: TGCAGCGTACGGGACTCGAACACCGGGGAGCTGTTTTTT. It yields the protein CSVRDSNTGELFF.

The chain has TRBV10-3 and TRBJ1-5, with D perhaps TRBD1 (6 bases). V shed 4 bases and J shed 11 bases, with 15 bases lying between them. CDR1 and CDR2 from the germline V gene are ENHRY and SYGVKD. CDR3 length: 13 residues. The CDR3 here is CAISGGQPETQHF. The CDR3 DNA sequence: TGTGCCATCAGTGGGGGGCAGCCTGAGACCCAGCATTTT.

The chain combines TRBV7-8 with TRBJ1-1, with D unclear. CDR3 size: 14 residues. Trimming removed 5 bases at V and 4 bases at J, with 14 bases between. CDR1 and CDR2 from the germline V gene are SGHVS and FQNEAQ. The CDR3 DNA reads TGTGCCAGCAGCCCCCACCAACTTATCACTGAAGCTTTCTTT. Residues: CASSPHQLITEAFF.

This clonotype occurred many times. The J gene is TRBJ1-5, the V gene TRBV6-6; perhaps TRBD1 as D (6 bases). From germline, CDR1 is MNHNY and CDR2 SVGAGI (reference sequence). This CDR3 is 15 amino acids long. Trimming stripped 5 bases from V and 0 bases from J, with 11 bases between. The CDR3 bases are TGTGCCAGCAGTGAGGGACACCTTAGCAATCAGCCCCAGCATTTT. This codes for CASSEGHLSNQPQHF.

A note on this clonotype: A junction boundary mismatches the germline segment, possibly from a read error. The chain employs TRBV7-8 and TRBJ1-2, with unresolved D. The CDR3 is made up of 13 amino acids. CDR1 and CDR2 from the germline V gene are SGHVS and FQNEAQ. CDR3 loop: CASSQDLTRGYTF. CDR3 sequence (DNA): TGCGCCAGCAGCCAAGACCTAACGAGGGGCTACACCTTC.

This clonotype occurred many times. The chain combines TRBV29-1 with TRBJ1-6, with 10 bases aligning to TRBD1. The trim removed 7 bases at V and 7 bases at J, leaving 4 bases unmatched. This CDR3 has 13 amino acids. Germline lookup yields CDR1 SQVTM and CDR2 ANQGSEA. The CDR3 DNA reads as TGCAGCGCCGGGACAGGGGTCAATTCACCCCTCCACTTT. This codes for CSAGTGVNSPLHF.

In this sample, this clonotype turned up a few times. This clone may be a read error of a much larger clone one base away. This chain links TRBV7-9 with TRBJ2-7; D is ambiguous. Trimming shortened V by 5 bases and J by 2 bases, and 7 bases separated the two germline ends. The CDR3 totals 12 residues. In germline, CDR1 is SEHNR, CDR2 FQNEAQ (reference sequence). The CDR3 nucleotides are TGTGCCAGCAGCCGGAGCCCCTACGAGCAGTACTTC. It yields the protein CASSRSPYEQYF.

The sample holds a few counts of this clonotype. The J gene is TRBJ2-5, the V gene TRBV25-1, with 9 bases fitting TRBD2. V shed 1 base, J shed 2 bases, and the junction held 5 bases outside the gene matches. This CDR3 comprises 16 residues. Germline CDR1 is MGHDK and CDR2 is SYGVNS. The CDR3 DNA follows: TGTGCCAGCAGTGAATCGACTAGCGGAGGTCAAGAGACCCAGTACTTC. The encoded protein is CASSESTSGGQETQYF.

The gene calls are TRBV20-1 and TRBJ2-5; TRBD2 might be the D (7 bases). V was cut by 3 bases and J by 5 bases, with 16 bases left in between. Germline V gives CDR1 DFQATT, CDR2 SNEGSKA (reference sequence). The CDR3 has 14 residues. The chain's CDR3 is CSARSGGDRETQYF. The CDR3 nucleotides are TGCAGTGCTAGGTCGGGGGGCGATCGGGAGACCCAGTACTTC.

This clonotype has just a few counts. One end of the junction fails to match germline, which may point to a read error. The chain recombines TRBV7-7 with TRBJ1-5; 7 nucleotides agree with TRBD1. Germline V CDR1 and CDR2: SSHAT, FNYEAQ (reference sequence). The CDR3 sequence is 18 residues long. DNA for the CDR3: TGTGCTAGCAGCATCCCCGACAGGGTGAATTGGAGCAATCAGCCCCAGCATTTT. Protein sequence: CASSIPDRVNWSNQPQHF.

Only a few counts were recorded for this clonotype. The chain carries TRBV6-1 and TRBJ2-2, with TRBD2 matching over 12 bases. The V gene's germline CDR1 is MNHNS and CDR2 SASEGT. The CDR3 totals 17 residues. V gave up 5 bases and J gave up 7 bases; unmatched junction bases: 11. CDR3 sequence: CASSHTPSGRGNGELFF. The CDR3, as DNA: TGTGCCAGCAGTCATACACCTAGCGGGAGGGGGAACGGGGAGCTGTTTTTT.

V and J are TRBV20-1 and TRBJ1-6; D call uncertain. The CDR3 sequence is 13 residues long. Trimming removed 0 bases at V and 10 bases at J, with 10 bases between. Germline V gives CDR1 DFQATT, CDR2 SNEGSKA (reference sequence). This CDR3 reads CSARDRNWSPLHF. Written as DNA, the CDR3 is TGCAGTGCTAGAGATAGGAATTGGTCACCCCTCCACTTT.

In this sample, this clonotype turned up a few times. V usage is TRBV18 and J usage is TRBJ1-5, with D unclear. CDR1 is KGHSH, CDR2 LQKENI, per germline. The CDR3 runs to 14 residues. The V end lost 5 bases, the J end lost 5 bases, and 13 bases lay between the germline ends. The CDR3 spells CASSGSQEHQPQHF. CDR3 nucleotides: TGTGCCAGCTCAGGGTCCCAGGAGCATCAGCCCCAGCATTTT.

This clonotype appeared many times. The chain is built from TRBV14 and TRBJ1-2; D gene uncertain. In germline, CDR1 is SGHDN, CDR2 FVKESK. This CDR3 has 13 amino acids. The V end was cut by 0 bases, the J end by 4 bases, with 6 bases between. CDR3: CASSQDRVYGYTF. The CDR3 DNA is TGTGCCAGCAGCCAAGATCGGGTCTATGGCTACACCTTC.

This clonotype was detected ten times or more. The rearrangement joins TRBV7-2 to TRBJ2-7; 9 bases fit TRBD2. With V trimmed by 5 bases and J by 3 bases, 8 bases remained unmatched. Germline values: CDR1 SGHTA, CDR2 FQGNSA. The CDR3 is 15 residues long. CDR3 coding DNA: TGTGCCAGCAGCACCTCTAGCGGGGTCGGCTACGAGCAGTACTTC. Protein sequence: CASSTSSGVGYEQYF.

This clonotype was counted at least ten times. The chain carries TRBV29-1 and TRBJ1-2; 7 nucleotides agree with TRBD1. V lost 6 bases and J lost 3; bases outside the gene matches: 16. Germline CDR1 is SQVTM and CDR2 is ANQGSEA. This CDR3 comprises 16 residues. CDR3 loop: CSVKAGQPPGDYGYTF. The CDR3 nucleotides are TGCAGCGTCAAAGCGGGACAGCCACCTGGGGACTATGGCTACACCTTC.